This T cell receptor beta chain is from a study of CD8+ T cells in alopecia areata. Concerning this clone: Germline and genes: mouse. The read terminates 4 residues ahead of where the CDR3 ends, so the germline J gene completes it.

Extracted RNA was reverse transcribed into cDNA, the sequencing template. Profiling relied on immunoSEQ multiplex PCR, and the TCRdb table lists in-frame clones only, not all of them. Altogether roughly 110,000 clones were found in the sample, and no singletons occur. Germline CDR1 reads SQVVS; CDR2 reads ANEGSEA. The V segment lost 3 bases and the J segment 0 bases; nucleotides outside the gene matches: 6. The CDR3 is made up of 15 amino acids. The source is a C3H/HeJ mouse with alopecia areata. This line is of MHC haplotype H2-k. The chain carries TRBV30 and TRBJ2-3; 7 positions match TRBD2. Sample: lesional skin. This CDR3 is CSSRMTGPSAETLYF. The CDR3 DNA, read in part, is TGTAGTTCTAGGATGACTGGGCCTAGTGCAGAA.